This T cell receptor (beta chain) was identified during a study of CD8 T cells in Susac syndrome. The table lists this clonotype with a few counts. Reverse transcription of roughly 0.45 to 1 ug RNA was carried out with random hexamers. Multiplex PCR with immunoSEQ amplified the TCR beta CDR3 across 54 Vbeta and 13 Jbeta. TCRdb re-derived calls from the immunoSEQ multiplex PCR reads in MiXCR, one entry per CDR3 protein. The sample lists around 200,000 distinct CDR3 sequences, 90% to 95% seen once, with 0.099% in the top ten. Sequencing of TCR beta was undertaken in CD8+ and CD4+ T cells derived from blood. FACS was used to enrich TEMRA cells, whereas the CD8+ and CD4+ T cells were obtained by negative isolation. The sequenced material came from CD4+ T cells from PBMCs. This sequence originates from a human donor with Susac syndrome.

The CDR3 loop is CSAPSKGGRPRSSISQPQHF. The CDR3 nucleotides are TGCAGTGCTCCCTCCAAAGGGGGCAGACCAAGGTCATCAATCAGTCAGCCCCAGCATTTT. The rearrangement joins TRBV20-1 to TRBJ1-5; 7 positions match TRBD1. Looked up from germline, CDR1 is DFQATT and CDR2 is SNEGSKA (reference sequence). Losses at the gene ends were 5 bases for V and 6 bases for J; bases not matched to a gene: 28. This CDR3 spans 20 amino acids.